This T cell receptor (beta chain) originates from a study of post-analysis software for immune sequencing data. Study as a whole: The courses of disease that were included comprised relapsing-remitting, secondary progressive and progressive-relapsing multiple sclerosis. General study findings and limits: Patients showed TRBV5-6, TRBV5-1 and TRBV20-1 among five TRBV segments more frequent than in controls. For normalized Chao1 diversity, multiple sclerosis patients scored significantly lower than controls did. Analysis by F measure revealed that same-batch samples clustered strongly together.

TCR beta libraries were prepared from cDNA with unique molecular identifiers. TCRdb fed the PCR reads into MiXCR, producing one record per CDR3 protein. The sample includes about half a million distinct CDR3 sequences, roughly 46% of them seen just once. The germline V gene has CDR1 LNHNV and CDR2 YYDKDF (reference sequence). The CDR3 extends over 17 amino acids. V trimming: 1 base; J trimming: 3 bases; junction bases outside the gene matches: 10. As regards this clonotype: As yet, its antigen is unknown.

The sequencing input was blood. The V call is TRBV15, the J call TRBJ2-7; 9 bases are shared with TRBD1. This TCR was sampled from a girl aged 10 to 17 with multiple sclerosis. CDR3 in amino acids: CATSRGVNRGLIYEQYF. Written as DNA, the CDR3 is TGTGCCACCAGCAGAGGGGTGAACAGGGGGCTAATCTACGAGCAGTACTTC.